This T cell receptor beta chain was sequenced during a study of control samples from healthy donors and cancer patients. V lost 1 base, J lost 2 bases, and 7 bases lay in between. Germline V gives CDR1 SGHVS, CDR2 FQNEAQ. This CDR3 spans 14 amino acids. The data were produced by immunoSEQ multiplex PCR, yet TCRdb's version contains in-frame clones alone and is incomplete. The sample has fewer than 200,000 clones, roughly 90% seen once. The V call is TRBV7-8, the J call TRBJ2-3; no reliable D call. This receptor was obtained from a young man in good health. Source material: blood. The CDR3 is CASSLEPDTDTQYF. As DNA, the CDR3 is TGTGCCAGCAGCTTAGAGCCAGACACAGATACGCAGTATTTT.